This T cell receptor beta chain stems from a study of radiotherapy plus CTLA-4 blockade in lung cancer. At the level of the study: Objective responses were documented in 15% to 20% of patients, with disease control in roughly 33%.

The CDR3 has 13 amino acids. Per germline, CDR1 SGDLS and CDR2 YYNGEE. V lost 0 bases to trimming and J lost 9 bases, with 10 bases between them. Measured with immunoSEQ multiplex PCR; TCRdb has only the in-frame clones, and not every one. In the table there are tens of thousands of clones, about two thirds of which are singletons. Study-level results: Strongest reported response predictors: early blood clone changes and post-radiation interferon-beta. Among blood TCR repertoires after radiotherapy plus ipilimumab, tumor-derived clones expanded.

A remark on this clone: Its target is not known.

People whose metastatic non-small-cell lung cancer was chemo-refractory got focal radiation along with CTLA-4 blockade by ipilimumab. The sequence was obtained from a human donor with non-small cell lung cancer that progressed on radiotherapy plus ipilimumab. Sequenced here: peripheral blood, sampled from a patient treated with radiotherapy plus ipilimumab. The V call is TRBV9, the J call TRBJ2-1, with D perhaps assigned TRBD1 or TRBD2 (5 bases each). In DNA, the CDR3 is TGTGCCAGCAGCGTAGTTTTGGGGACTGAGCAGTTCTTC. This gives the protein CASSVVLGTEQFF.